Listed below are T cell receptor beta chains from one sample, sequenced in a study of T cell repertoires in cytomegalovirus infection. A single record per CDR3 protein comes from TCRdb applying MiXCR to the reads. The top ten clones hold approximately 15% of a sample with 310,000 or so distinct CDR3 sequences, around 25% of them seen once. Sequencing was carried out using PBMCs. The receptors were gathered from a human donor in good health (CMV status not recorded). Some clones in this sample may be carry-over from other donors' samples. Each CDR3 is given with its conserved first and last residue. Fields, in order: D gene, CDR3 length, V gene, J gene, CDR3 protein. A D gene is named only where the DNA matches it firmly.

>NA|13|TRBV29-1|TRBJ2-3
CSVEGGSTDTQYF
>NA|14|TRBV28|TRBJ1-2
CASSLMAGFYGYTF
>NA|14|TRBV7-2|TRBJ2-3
CASSLTQYTDTQYF
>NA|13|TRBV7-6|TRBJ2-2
CASSSSHAGELFF
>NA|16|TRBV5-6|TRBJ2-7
CASSLTPGTSSYEQYF
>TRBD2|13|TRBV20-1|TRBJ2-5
CSAPLAGVETQYF
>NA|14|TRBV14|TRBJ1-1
CASSQEWGGAEAFF
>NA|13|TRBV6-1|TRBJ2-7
CASSSPGRIGQYF
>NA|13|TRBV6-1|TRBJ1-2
CASSMEGGNGYTF
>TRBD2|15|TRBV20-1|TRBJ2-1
CSARDPSGTRNEQFF
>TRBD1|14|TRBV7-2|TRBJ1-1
CASRSTGGDTEAFF
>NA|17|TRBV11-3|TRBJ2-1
CASSRREDRTGYNEQFF
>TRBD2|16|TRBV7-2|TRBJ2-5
CASSAFLAGGKETQYF
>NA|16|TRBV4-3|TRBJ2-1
CASSQDRGLRYNEQFF
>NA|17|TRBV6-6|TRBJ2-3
CASRPGLRRSSTDTQYF
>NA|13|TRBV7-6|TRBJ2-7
CASSFRQTDEQYF
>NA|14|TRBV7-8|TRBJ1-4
CASSSTLPGEKLFF
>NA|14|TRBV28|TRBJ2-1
CASVSWGGRNEQFF
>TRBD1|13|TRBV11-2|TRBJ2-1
CASSLDRGREQFF
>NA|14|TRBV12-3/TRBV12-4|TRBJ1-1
CASTFRRGDTEAFF
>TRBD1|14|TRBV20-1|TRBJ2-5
CSASNSDRGKTQYF
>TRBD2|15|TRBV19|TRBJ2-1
CASSPRGGGFNEQFF
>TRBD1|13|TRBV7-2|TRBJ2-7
CASSRTGLYEQYF
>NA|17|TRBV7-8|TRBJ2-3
CASSPVGGDSFTDTQYF
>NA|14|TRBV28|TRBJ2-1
CASSPRRTSNEQFF
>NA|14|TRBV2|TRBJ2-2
CASDEDGYTGELFF
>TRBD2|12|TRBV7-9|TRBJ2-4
CASSGAGDIQYF
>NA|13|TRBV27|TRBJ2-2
CASSSTRGGELFF
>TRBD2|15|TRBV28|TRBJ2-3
CASIDRGGNTDTQYF
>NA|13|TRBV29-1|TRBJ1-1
CSVATGVNTEAFF
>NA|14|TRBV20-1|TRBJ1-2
CSALDPKTLYGYTF
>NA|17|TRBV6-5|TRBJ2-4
CASSYSSAKIAKNIQYF
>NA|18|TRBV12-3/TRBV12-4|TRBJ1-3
CASSPYRDTLSSGNTIYF
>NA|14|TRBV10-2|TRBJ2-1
CASSDLSHYNEQFF
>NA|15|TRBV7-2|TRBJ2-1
CASSWKVGYWDEQFF
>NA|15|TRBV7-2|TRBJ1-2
CASSLDTGRNYGYTF
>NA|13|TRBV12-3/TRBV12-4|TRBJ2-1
CASSLAKWGEQFF
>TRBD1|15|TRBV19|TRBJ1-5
CASSLTGTNFGPQHF
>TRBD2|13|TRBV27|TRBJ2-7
CASKRLADYEQYF
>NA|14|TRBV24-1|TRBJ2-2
CATSERRNTGELFF
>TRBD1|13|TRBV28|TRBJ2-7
CASSLSDRYEQYF
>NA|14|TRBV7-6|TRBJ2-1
CASSPLGANNEQFF